Listed below are T cell receptor beta chains from one sample, sequenced in a study of post-analysis software for immune sequencing data. MiXCR, run by TCRdb on the PCR reads, gives a single entry per CDR3 protein. The sample consists of around 260,000 distinct CDR3 sequences, 35% to 40% of them appearing once. Sequences were obtained from blood. Receptor source: a girl between 5 and 17 years old with multiple sclerosis. CDR3s include the opening cysteine and the closing phenylalanine or tryptophan. A D gene is named only where the DNA matches it firmly. Clone size is given for some rows only: seen once, a few or many times, or a class if the clone is expanded.

>TRBJ1-1|TRBV29-1|many|.
TGCAGCGTCTCGGGGGGCACGGACACTGAAGCTTTCTTT
CSVSGGTDTEAFF
>TRBJ2-7|TRBV3-1|.|TRBD2
TGTGCCAGCAGGCTTAGCGGGAACCACTACGAGCAGTACTTC
CASRLSGNHYEQYF
>TRBJ2-3|TRBV20-1|many|TRBD2
TGCAGTGTCACCCTTCCCGGGACTAGCGGGAGACAGGCAGATACGCAGTATTTT
CSVTLPGTSGRQADTQYF
>TRBJ2-5|TRBV20-1|.|.
TGCAGTGCTAGAAGGGGCGGGGAGACCCAGTACTTC
CSARRGGETQYF
>TRBJ1-2|TRBV5-5|.|TRBD1
TGTGCCAGCAGCATCAGACAGGGTTATGGCTACACCTTC
CASSIRQGYGYTF
>TRBJ1-2|TRBV27|many|.
TGTGCCAGCAGTTTAGGACGGTCTAACTATGGCTACACCTTC
CASSLGRSNYGYTF
>TRBJ2-1|TRBV20-1|.|.
TGCAGTGCTAGAGATCCGAGGGGCCTTGAGCAGTTCTTC
CSARDPRGLEQFF
>TRBJ1-5|TRBV5-1|many|TRBD1
TGCGCCAGCAGCGCGACAGGGACTCCTGATCAGCCCCAGCATTTT
CASSATGTPDQPQHF
>TRBJ2-3|TRBV20-1|few|TRBD2
TGCAGTGCTAGGGCCAGCGGGGTGACAGATACGCAGTATTTT
CSARASGVTDTQYF
>TRBJ2-3|TRBV20-1|many|TRBD2
TGCAGTGCGTCATTAGCGGGAGTGGAAGATACGCAGTATTTT
CSASLAGVEDTQYF
>TRBJ2-1|TRBV6-6|.|TRBD2
TGTGCCAGCAGTTCGCGAGCGGGGGGGGAATCCAATGAGCAGTTCTTC
CASSSRAGGESNEQFF
>TRBJ2-1|TRBV15|once|.
TGTGCCACCAGCAGAGAAAGGGGCACTGTGTTGTATGAGCAGTTCTTC
CATSRERGTVLYEQFF
>TRBJ2-5|TRBV7-8|many|.
TGTGCCAGCAGCCAGGGGACCCAGTACTTC
CASSQGTQYF
>TRBJ2-4|TRBV29-1|.|.
TGCAGCGTTGGTCAGGGTGGGGAAAACATTCAGTACTTC
CSVGQGGENIQYF
>TRBJ2-4|TRBV6-1|.|TRBD2
TGTGCCAGCAGACCGAGGGGAGCGGGAGGAGAGGCCAAAAACATTCAGTACTTC
CASRPRGAGGEAKNIQYF
>TRBJ2-4|TRBV28|many|TRBD1
TGTGCCAGCAGTCCCCCCCGGGACAGGGAACCCATTCAGTACTTC
CASSPPRDREPIQYF
>TRBJ2-3|TRBV7-2|many|TRBD2
TGTGCCAGCAGCTTAGGCGGGAGCGGCGCAGATACGCAGTATTTT
CASSLGGSGADTQYF
>TRBJ2-3|TRBV12-3/TRBV12-4|few|.
TGTGCCAGCCGGGACTCCAGGGGCACAGATACGCAGTATTTT
CASRDSRGTDTQYF
>TRBJ1-2|TRBV19|.|.
TGTGCCAGTAGTAGGGGGTTTTCGCGAAGATCGGGCTATGGCTACACCTTC
CASSRGFSRRSGYGYTF
>TRBJ2-7|TRBV28|.|.
TGTGCCAGCAGTTTAAACCCGCTGTCCCTGGGGTACGAGCAGTACTTC
CASSLNPLSLGYEQYF
>TRBJ1-6|TRBV7-9|.|TRBD1
TGTGCCAGCAGCTTACACGACTGGACAGGGCATAATTCACCCCTCCACTTT
CASSLHDWTGHNSPLHF
>TRBJ1-1|TRBV20-1|once|TRBD1
TGCAGTGCTGCGGACAGGGACACTGAAGCTTTCTTT
CSAADRDTEAFF
>TRBJ2-1|TRBV6-1|few|TRBD2
TGTGCCACCGCGGGGACTAGCGGCCTCGATGAGCAGTTCTTC
CATAGTSGLDEQFF
>TRBJ2-1|TRBV28|.|.
TGTGCCAGCAGTTGGACGACCCCAACGAACAATGAGCAGTTCTTC
CASSWTTPTNNEQFF
>TRBJ2-5|TRBV20-1|.|.
TGCAGTGCTGAGAGGGCCGAGGAGACCCAGTACTTC
CSAERAEETQYF